Sequencing of this TCR beta chain was carried out in a study of cytomegalovirus exposure and HLA in healthy donors. Study-level results: In a later analysis, productive TCRs from donors in an Asian-associated ancestry cluster reportedly carried fewer N-insertions than the cohort mean. TCR beta sequences reportedly predicted most subjects' HLA-A and HLA-B alleles accurately.

The PCR made use of 60 Vbeta and 13 Jbeta primers. Profiling relied on immunoSEQ multiplex PCR, and the TCRdb table lists in-frame clones only, not all of them. Of under 200,000 clones in the sample, roughly 80% were seen once. The table lists this clone with a count of one. What it recognizes is unknown. V shed 0 bases, J shed 1 base, and the junction held 4 bases outside the gene matches. The germline CDR1 and CDR2 sequences are MNHEY and SVGAGI. The CDR3 covers 16 residues. The receptor comes from a man aged 40-55 years in good health and CMV-seropositive. The sample was PBMCs. The J gene is TRBJ2-5, the V gene TRBV6-5, with TRBD2 matching over 8 bases. The CDR3 DNA sequence: TGTGCCAGCAGTTACTCGCTTAGCGGGGCCCAAGAGACCCAGTACTTC. It yields the protein CASSYSLSGAQETQYF.